These T cell receptor beta chains were read from a single sample in a study of graft-versus-host responses after intestinal transplantation. These TCRs are of unknown antigen specificity. Assay: immunoSEQ multiplex PCR; the TCRdb copy retains only in-frame clones and omits some. The sample consists of about 50,000 clones, around 90% of them appearing once. Sequenced here: unstimulated CD4+ T cells sorted from spleen or lymph node cells, sampled before transplant. The receptors come from a human donor who was the organ donor for an intestinal transplant. Each CDR3 is given with its conserved first and last residue. A D gene is named only where the DNA matches it firmly. The size of a clone is reported for some rows only, either as once, few or many, or as a class for expanded clones.

J,D,V,size,DNA,CDR3
TRBJ2-1,.,TRBV18,.,TGTGCCAGCTCACCACGGAGGGGAGACGAGGATGAGCAGTTCTTC,CASSPRRGDEDEQFF
TRBJ2-3,.,TRBV19,.,TGTGCCAGTAGTACAGGGGGGCTCCCAGATACGCAGTATTTT,CASSTGGLPDTQYF
TRBJ2-3,TRBD2,TRBV7-9,.,TGTGCCAGCAGCTTAGCAGGGACTAGCGGGGATACGCAGTATTTT,CASSLAGTSGDTQYF
TRBJ1-2,.,TRBV13,.,TGTGCCAGCAGCTTAACTTTCACCTTCTATGGCTACACCTTC,CASSLTFTFYGYTF
TRBJ2-6,.,TRBV7-2,.,TGTGCCAGCAGCTCCCGCGGGATAGCGGCCGCGGGCGGGGCCAACGTCCTGACTTTC,CASSSRGIAAAGGANVLTF
TRBJ2-1,.,TRBV7-6,.,TGTGCCAGCAGCTTCGCAGGGCCCAGCTCCTACAATGAGCAGTTCTTC,CASSFAGPSSYNEQFF
TRBJ2-7,TRBD2,TRBV6-5,.,TGTGCCAGCAGTGAAATAGCGGGAGTGGACGAGCAGTACTTC,CASSEIAGVDEQYF
TRBJ1-1,.,TRBV7-2,few,TGTGCCAGCAGCTTAGAAAGCTGGGGCGGAAACACTGAAGCTTTCTTT,CASSLESWGGNTEAFF
TRBJ2-7,.,TRBV7-8,few,TGTGCCAGCAGCTTCAGGGGTTACGAGCAGTACTTC,CASSFRGYEQYF
TRBJ2-1,TRBD1,TRBV10-3,.,TGTGCCATTAGAACAGGGGACCACGATGAGCAGTTCTTC,CAIRTGDHDEQFF
TRBJ2-3,.,TRBV7-9,.,TGTGCCAGCAGCTTGACAGATACGCAGTATTTT,CASSLTDTQYF
TRBJ2-7,.,TRBV4-3,.,TGCGCCAGCAGCCAAGGGGCGGGATTGAGCTCCTACGAGCAGTACTTC,CASSQGAGLSSYEQYF
TRBJ1-2,.,TRBV4-3,.,TGCGCCAGCAGCCCTGCCGTTGGATATGGCTACACCTTC,CASSPAVGYGYTF
TRBJ2-3,.,TRBV7-9,.,TGTGCCAGCAGCTTACAGGAGGGTTACCGGACAGATACGCAGTATTTT,CASSLQEGYRTDTQYF
TRBJ1-4,.,TRBV10-3,.,TGTGCCATCAGCGCAGGGGAAAAACTGTTTTTT,CAISAGEKLFF
TRBJ2-2,TRBD1,TRBV12-5,.,TGTGCTTGTACAGGGGTCACCGGGGAGCTGTTTTTT,CACTGVTGELFF
TRBJ1-1,.,TRBV7-9,few,TGTGCCAGCAGCTTAGTCGGACAGAACACTGAAGCTTTCTTT,CASSLVGQNTEAFF
TRBJ2-1,.,TRBV6-1,.,TGTGCCAGTGGGAGATTTCGGTTCTTC,CASGRFRFF
TRBJ1-1,TRBD1,TRBV30,.,TGTGCCTGGGCTCCACTGGACAGGGGCAGCACTGAAGCTTTCTTT,CAWAPLDRGSTEAFF
TRBJ2-7,TRBD2,TRBV9,.,TGTGCCAGCAGCGTAGGTCCGGACGCCGGGGGGCTAGCGGGAGGTCTCTCCTACGAGCAGTACTTC,CASSVGPDAGGLAGGLSYEQYF
TRBJ1-5,.,TRBV4-1,.,TGCGCCAGCAGCCAAGAGGGGTCGAGGAGCAATCAGCCCCAGCATTTT,CASSQEGSRSNQPQHF
TRBJ1-1,.,TRBV19,.,TGTGCCAGTAGTATAGGTCAGGCGAACACTGAAGCTTTCTTT,CASSIGQANTEAFF
TRBJ1-2,TRBD1,TRBV6-5,few,TGTGCCAGCAGGACAGGGGGTGGCTACACCTTC,CASRTGGGYTF
TRBJ2-3,.,TRBV6-5,.,TGTGCCAGCAGCCCAAGCGGCACAGATACGCAGTATTTT,CASSPSGTDTQYF
TRBJ1-1,TRBD1,TRBV7-9,.,TGTGCCAGCAGATCCCCTCAGGGGGCAAACACTGAAGCTTTCTTT,CASRSPQGANTEAFF
TRBJ2-5,TRBD2,TRBV10-3,once,TGTGCCTCCGGGACTAGCGGATATAGCCAAGAGACCCAGTACTTC,CASGTSGYSQETQYF
TRBJ2-7,TRBD1,TRBV28,.,TGTGCCAGCAGCCGCCTCCAGGGGACAGGGGGCCTCGAGCAGTACTTC,CASSRLQGTGGLEQYF
TRBJ2-7,.,TRBV14,.,TGTGCCAGCAGCAACAGGGCAGGTGATTCCTACGAGCAGTACTTC,CASSNRAGDSYEQYF
TRBJ1-5,TRBD1,TRBV2,.,TGTGCCAGCAGTGAATCCCGGACAGGGGGCCGTGTCTTGTCGCAGCCCCAGCATTTT,CASSESRTGGRVLSQPQHF
TRBJ2-7,.,TRBV29-1,.,TGCAGCGTTGCGGGGGACAGAAGGTCCTACGAGCAGTACTTC,CSVAGDRRSYEQYF
TRBJ2-1,.,TRBV7-3,.,TGTGCCAGCAGCTTAACCAGGAACAATGAGCAGTTCTTC,CASSLTRNNEQFF
TRBJ2-1,.,TRBV28,.,TGTGCCAGCAGTGGGGGGGCGGTTCACCCGAGTGTGGACAATGAGCAGTTCTTC,CASSGGAVHPSVDNEQFF
TRBJ2-1,.,TRBV5-4,.,TGTGCCAGCAGCGGAATGGACACCTACAATGAGCAGTTCTTC,CASSGMDTYNEQFF
TRBJ1-1,.,TRBV2,once,TGTGCCAGCAGTTACGCGTCCGGGAACACTGAAGCTTTCTTT,CASSYASGNTEAFF
TRBJ2-2,TRBD2,TRBV30,.,TGTGCCTTTCTTAGCGGGAGGGAGTACACCGGGGAGCTGTTTTTT,CAFLSGREYTGELFF
TRBJ2-1,TRBD1,TRBV6-1,.,TGTGCCAGCAGTACTAGGGACAGGGGAGTCAATGAGCAGTTCTTC,CASSTRDRGVNEQFF
TRBJ2-7,TRBD2,TRBV18,once,TGTGCCAGCTCACCCGGACTAGCGGGAGATAACGAGCAGTACTTC,CASSPGLAGDNEQYF
TRBJ2-3,TRBD2,TRBV7-2,.,TGTGCCAGCAGCTCGCTGGGACTAGCGGTAGGAGATACGCAGTATTTT,CASSSLGLAVGDTQYF
TRBJ2-7,TRBD2,TRBV9,.,TGTGCCAGCAGCGTACGACTAGCGGGCGAGCAGTACTTC,CASSVRLAGEQYF
TRBJ2-3,TRBD1,TRBV28,.,TGTGCCAGCCGTTGGACAGGGAGCACAGATACGCAGTATTTT,CASRWTGSTDTQYF
TRBJ2-1,.,TRBV6-1,.,TGTGCCAGCAGTGCCCAGTACTACAATGAGCAGTTCTTC,CASSAQYYNEQFF
TRBJ2-4,.,TRBV2,.,TGTGCCAGCGAAGGGGTTGGTTTAGCCAAAAACATTCAGTACTTC,CASEGVGLAKNIQYF